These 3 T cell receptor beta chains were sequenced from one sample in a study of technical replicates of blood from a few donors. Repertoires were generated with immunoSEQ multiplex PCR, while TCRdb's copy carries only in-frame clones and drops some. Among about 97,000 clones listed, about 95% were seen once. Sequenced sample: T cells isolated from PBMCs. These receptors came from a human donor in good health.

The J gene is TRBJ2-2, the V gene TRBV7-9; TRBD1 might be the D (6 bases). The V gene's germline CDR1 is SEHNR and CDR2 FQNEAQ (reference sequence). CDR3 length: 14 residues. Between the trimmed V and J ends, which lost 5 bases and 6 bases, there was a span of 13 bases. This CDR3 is CASSEQGPPGELFF. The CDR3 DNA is TGTGCCAGCAGCGAACAGGGTCCCCCCGGGGAGCTGTTTTTT.

The CDR3, as DNA: TGTGCCAGTAGTATATATACCCTCGGACAGGTAGAGTTCTACAATGAGCAGTTCTTC. It specifies CASSIYTLGQVEFYNEQFF. The chain uses TRBV19 and TRBJ2-1, with 7 bases matching TRBD1. The germline V gene has CDR1 LNHDA and CDR2 SQIVND (reference sequence). The length of the CDR3 is 19 residues. V gave up 2 bases and J gave up 3 bases; unmatched junction bases: 16.

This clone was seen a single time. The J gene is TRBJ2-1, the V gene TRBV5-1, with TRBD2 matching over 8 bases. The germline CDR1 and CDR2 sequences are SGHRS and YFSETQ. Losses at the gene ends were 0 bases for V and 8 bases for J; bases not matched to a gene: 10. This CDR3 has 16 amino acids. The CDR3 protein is CASSLEAGAVLDEQFF. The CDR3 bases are TGCGCCAGCAGCTTGGAAGCGGGAGCGGTTCTAGATGAGCAGTTCTTC.